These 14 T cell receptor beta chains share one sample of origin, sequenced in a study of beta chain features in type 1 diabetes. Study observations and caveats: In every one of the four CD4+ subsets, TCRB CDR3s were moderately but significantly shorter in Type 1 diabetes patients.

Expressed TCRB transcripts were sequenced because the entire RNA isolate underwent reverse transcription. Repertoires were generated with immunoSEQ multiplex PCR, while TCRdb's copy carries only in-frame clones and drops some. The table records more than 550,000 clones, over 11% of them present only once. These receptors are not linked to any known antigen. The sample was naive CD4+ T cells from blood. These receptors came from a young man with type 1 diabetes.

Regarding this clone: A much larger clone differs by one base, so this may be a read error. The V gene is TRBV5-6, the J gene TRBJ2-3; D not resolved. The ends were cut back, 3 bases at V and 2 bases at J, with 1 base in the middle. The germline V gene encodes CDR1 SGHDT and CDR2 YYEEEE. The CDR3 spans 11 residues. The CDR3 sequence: CASSYTDTQYF. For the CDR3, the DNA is TGTGCCAGCAGCTACACAGATACGCAGTATTTT.

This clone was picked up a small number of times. Here the CDR3 DNA reads TGTGCCAGCAGCTTAGGTGGAGGGATGAACACTGAAGCTTTCTTT. It is translated as CASSLGGGMNTEAFF. The chain joins TRBV7-2 to TRBJ1-1; D uncertain. The germline CDR1 and CDR2 sequences are SGHTA and FQGNSA. There are 15 residues in the CDR3. Trimming cost V 1 base and J 0 bases, with 9 bases left between them.

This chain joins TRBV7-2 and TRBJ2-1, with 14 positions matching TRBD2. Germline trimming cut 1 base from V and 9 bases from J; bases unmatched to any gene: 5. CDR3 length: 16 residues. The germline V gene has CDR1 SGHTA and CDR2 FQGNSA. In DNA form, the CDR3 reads TGTGCCAGCAGCTTAGGCGGGACTAGCGGGAGTGGTGAGCAGTTCTTC. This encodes CASSLGGTSGSGEQFF.

As DNA, the CDR3 is TGTGCCAGCATAGACCCTAGCGGGGTCACCGGGGAGCTGTTTTTT. Translation: CASIDPSGVTGELFF. This rearrangement joins TRBV6-6 to TRBJ2-2; 9 bases align to TRBD2. In germline, CDR1 is MNHNY, CDR2 SVGAGI (reference sequence). The CDR3 consists of 15 residues. The V and J ends lost 7 bases and 4 bases, in that order; junction bases with no gene match: 7.

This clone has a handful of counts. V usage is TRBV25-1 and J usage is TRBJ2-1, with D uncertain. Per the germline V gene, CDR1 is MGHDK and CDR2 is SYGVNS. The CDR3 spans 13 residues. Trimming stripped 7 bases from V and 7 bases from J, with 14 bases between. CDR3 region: CASKDRQFNEQFF. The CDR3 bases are TGTGCCAGCAAAGATCGTCAGTTTAATGAGCAGTTCTTC.

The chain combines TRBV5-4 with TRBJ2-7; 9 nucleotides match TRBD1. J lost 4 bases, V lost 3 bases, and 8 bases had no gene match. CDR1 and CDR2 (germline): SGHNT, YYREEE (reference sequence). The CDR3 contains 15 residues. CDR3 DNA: TGTGCCAGCAGCTCCAAGGACAGGGGCGGGTACGAGCAGTACTTC. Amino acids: CASSSKDRGGYEQYF.

The CDR3 sequence: CASSQGIPNTGELFF. CDR3 DNA: TGCGCCAGCAGCCAAGGGATCCCGAACACCGGGGAGCTGTTTTTT. The rearrangement joins TRBV5-1 to TRBJ2-2; D ambiguous. V was clipped by 4 bases and J by 0 bases, with 10 bases between them. This CDR3 has 15 amino acids. Germline CDR1 SGHRS, CDR2 YFSETQ.

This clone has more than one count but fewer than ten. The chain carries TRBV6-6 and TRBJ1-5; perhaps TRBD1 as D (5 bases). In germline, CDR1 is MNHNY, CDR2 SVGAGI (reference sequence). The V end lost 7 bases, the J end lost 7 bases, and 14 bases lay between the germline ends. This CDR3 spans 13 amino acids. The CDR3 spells CASTGTVGQPQHF. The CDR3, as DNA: TGTGCCAGCACCGGGACCGTAGGGCAGCCCCAGCATTTT.

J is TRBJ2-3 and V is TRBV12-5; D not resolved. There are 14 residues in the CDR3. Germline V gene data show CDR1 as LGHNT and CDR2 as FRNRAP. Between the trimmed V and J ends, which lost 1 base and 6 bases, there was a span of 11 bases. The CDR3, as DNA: TGTGCTAGTGGTTTGGACTTCTTGGGTGATACGCAGTATTTT. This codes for CASGLDFLGDTQYF.

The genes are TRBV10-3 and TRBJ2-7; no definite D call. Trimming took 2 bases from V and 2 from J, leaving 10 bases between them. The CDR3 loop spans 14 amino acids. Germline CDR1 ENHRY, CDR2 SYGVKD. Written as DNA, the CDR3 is TGTGCCATCAGTGAGCGGCTTACTACCTACGAGCAGTACTTC. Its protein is CAISERLTTYEQYF.

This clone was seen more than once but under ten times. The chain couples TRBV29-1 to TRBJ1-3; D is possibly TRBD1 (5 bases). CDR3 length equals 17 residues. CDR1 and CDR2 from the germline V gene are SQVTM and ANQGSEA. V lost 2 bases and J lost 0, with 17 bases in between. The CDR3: CSVETGRAFSSGNTIYF. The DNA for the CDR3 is TGCAGCGTTGAAACTGGCAGGGCATTTTCCTCTGGAAACACCATATATTTT.

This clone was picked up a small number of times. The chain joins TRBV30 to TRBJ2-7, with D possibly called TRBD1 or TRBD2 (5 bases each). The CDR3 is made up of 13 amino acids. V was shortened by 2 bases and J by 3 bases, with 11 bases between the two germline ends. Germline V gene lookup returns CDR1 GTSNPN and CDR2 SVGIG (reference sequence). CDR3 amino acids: CAWSKGTVYEQYF. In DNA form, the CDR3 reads TGTGCCTGGAGTAAGGGGACCGTCTACGAGCAGTACTTC.

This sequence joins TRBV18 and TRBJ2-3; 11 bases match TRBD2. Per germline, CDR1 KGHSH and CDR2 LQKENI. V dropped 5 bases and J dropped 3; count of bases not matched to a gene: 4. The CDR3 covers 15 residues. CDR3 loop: CASSATSGSTDTQYF. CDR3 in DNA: TGTGCCAGCTCAGCTACTAGCGGGAGTACAGATACGCAGTATTTT.

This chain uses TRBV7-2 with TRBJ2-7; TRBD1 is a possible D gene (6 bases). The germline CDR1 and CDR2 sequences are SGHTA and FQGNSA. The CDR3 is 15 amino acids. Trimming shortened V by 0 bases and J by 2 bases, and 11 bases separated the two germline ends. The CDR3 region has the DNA TGTGCCAGCAGCTTAGCACAGGGAAACGCCTACGAGCAGTACTTC. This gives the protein CASSLAQGNAYEQYF.